This T cell receptor beta chain was observed in a study of blood T cell repertoires in COVID-19. Produced via immunoSEQ multiplex PCR; TCRdb's table is partial and in-frame only. The profile shows approximately 160,000 clones, approximately 80% of them singletons. The CDR3 loop spans 15 amino acids. V lost 0 bases, J lost 5 bases, and 7 bases stayed unmatched. The germline V gene encodes CDR1 SGHNT and CDR2 YYREEE (reference sequence). The clonotype was recovered from a human donor in a cohort sampled during active COVID-19. Sequencing was carried out using peripheral blood. This chain uses TRBV5-4 with TRBJ2-5; 7 bases are a match to TRBD1. The CDR3 loop is CASSLDRGGGETQYF. DNA of the CDR3: TGTGCCAGCAGCTTGGACAGGGGTGGTGGCGAGACCCAGTACTTC.